One T cell receptor beta chain is described in this entry. Its antigen is undetermined. PCR used 60 Vbeta primers and 13 Jbeta primers. Sequencing used immunoSEQ multiplex PCR; TCRdb keeps in-frame clones, though not all of them. The sample includes 180,000 or so clones, about four fifths of them seen just once. These data come from a study of cytomegalovirus exposure and HLA in healthy donors. Study information: An early data release held tens of millions of unique TCRs from HLA-typed donors.

Study findings and constraints: Immune exposure information available was restricted to CMV serostatus. Exclusion applied to some V segments, including TRBV6-2 and TRBV6-3, as they were indistinguishable. Analysis was carried out at a later point, and it linked a missense DCLRE1C variant to TCR beta V- and J-gene trimming.

The CDR3 is 16 residues long. Germline V gives CDR1 SGHDT, CDR2 YYEEEE. With 3 bases clipped from V and 5 bases from J, the junction kept 5 bases outside the gene matches. This clonotype was obtained from a woman younger than 35 in good health and CMV-seronegative. The V gene is TRBV5-6, the J gene TRBJ2-1; 13 nucleotides agree with TRBD2. Material: PBMCs. CDR3 sequence reads: CASSSTSGRAHNEQFF. CDR3 nucleotides: TGTGCCAGCAGCTCCACTAGCGGGAGGGCCCACAATGAGCAGTTCTTC.